Listed below are T cell receptor beta chains from one sample, sequenced in a study of STAT5B mutations in CD4+ large granular lymphocyte leukemia. Generated by immunoSEQ multiplex PCR, the TCRdb table keeps only in-frame clones and is missing some. The sample yields about 32,000 clones, around 66% seen once. Sample: CD4+ T cells from blood buffy coats. Source of these receptors: a human donor in good health. Each CDR3 is given with its conserved first and last residue. A D gene is named only where the DNA matches it firmly. Clone size is not always given. Where it is, it says once, few, many or a class for expanded clones.

NA	TRBV6-5	NA	TRBJ2-1	TGTGCCAGCAGTTATGAGCAGGGTGGGTACAATGAGCAGTTCTTC	CASSYEQGGYNEQFF
once	TRBV7-8	NA	TRBJ1-2	TGTGCCAGCAGCTTAGCAGGGGACTATGGCTACACCTTC	CASSLAGDYGYTF
NA	TRBV27	TRBD2	TRBJ2-1	TGTGCCAGTCGACTAGCGGGGGGGAATGAGCAGTTCTTC	CASRLAGGNEQFF
NA	TRBV19	NA	TRBJ1-2	TGTGCCAGTAGCCCCGGGCCCCTCTATGGCTACACCTTC	CASSPGPLYGYTF
NA	TRBV7-9	NA	TRBJ1-1	TGTGCCAGCAACCCGCAGGAAGGCACTGAAGCTTTCTTT	CASNPQEGTEAFF
few	TRBV28	NA	TRBJ2-2	TGTGCCAGCAGTTTACAGAACACCGGGGAGCTGTTTTTT	CASSLQNTGELFF
NA	TRBV5-4	NA	TRBJ1-1	TGTGCCAGCAGCCCTCAATTTCCGAACACTGAAGCTTTCTTT	CASSPQFPNTEAFF
NA	TRBV6-1	NA	TRBJ2-7	TGTGCCAGCGTGACGAGGTGGGGCTCCTACGAGCAGTACTTC	CASVTRWGSYEQYF
NA	TRBV7-9	TRBD1	TRBJ2-3	TGTGCCAGCAGCTTATCACAGGGGACAGATACGCAGTATTTT	CASSLSQGTDTQYF
NA	TRBV4-1	NA	TRBJ1-6	TGCGCCAGCAGCCAAGACCGTCAGCCAGATTCACCCCTCCACTTT	CASSQDRQPDSPLHF
NA	TRBV7-6	TRBD2	TRBJ2-1	TGTGCCAGCAGCTTAGCCGTGGGGAGGGGCTACAATGAGCAGTTCTTC	CASSLAVGRGYNEQFF
NA	TRBV6-5	NA	TRBJ2-7	TGTGCCAGCAGTTCGGCCAGGGGTCGGGAGCAGTACTTC	CASSSARGREQYF
NA	TRBV5-1	NA	TRBJ2-1	TGCGCCAGCAGCTTGCTCCCCATTACAGTCATTAACAATGAGCAGTTCTTC	CASSLLPITVINNEQFF
NA	TRBV5-4	TRBD2	TRBJ2-7	TGTGCCAGCAGCCGGGGCCTAGCGGGGGGCCCCTACGAGCAGTACTTC	CASSRGLAGGPYEQYF
NA	TRBV18	NA	TRBJ1-1	TGTGCCAGCTCACCTCTTTCGGGGACTGAAGCTTTCTTT	CASSPLSGTEAFF
NA	TRBV5-1	TRBD1	TRBJ1-3	TGCGCCAGCAGCCAGACAGGGTCTGGAAACACCATATATTTT	CASSQTGSGNTIYF
few	TRBV7-9	TRBD2	TRBJ2-2	TGTGCCAGCAGCTTTTGGTCCGGGAGGGAGGACACCGGGGAGCTGTTTTTT	CASSFWSGREDTGELFF
NA	TRBV18	NA	TRBJ1-6	TGTGCCAGCTCACCCACAGAAACAGTGCTTGGACCCCTCCACTTT	CASSPTETVLGPLHF
NA	TRBV7-9	NA	TRBJ1-4	TGTGCCAGCAGCGGCGGGGGGAGATCCCTGGCTGTTTTAAAACTGTTTTTT	CASSGGGRSLAVLKLFF
NA	TRBV25-1	NA	TRBJ2-7	TGTGCCAGCAGTGTGGGCGGCAGTGTCCTATCCTACGAGCAGTACTTC	CASSVGGSVLSYEQYF
NA	TRBV10-1	NA	TRBJ2-2	TGCGCCAGCAGTGATTATCCCGCCGGGGTCACCGGGGAGCTGTTTTTT	CASSDYPAGVTGELFF
NA	TRBV9	NA	TRBJ2-1	TGTGCCAGCAGCTACGCGGCGGCGAGCTCCTACAATGAGCAGTTCTTC	CASSYAAASSYNEQFF
NA	TRBV2	TRBD1	TRBJ2-3	TGTGCCAGCAGTTCCGGGACAGGGTACCCCTATCGCACAGATACGCAGTATTTT	CASSSGTGYPYRTDTQYF
once	TRBV6-5	NA	TRBJ1-3	TGTGCCAGCAGTGAAACCAGCTCTGGAAACACCATATATTTT	CASSETSSGNTIYF
NA	TRBV10-3	TRBD1	TRBJ1-2	TGTGCCATCAGGAACCCCGGGACAGGAAACGGTGGCTACACCTTC	CAIRNPGTGNGGYTF
NA	TRBV5-1	NA	TRBJ1-2	TGCGCCAGCAGCCACCCGGACGGCTATGGCTACACCTTC	CASSHPDGYGYTF
NA	TRBV7-9	NA	TRBJ1-2	TGTGCCAGCACCCCAGAGGCCGTCTATGGCTACACCTTC	CASTPEAVYGYTF
few	TRBV7-8	NA	TRBJ1-5	TGTGCCAGCAGCCCAGAGGACACCGTGCATCAGCCCCAGCATTTT	CASSPEDTVHQPQHF
NA	TRBV21-1	NA	TRBJ1-1	TGTGCCAGCAGCAAAGGACAGCGGATAGAAACTGAAGCTTTCTTT	CASSKGQRIETEAFF
NA	TRBV6-1	NA	TRBJ1-1	TGTGCCAGCACCCCCTCTGATACTGAAGCTTTCTTT	CASTPSDTEAFF
NA	TRBV10-2	TRBD1	TRBJ1-3	TGCGCCAGCAGTACAGGGGCTGGAAACACCATATATTTT	CASSTGAGNTIYF
NA	TRBV6-6	TRBD1	TRBJ2-7	TGTGCCGTGGGACAGGGAGCCTACGAGCAGTACTTC	CAVGQGAYEQYF
NA	TRBV10-3	NA	TRBJ2-2	TGTGCCACCAGGGGTATTACCGGGGAGCTGTTTTTT	CATRGITGELFF
NA	TRBV7-2	NA	TRBJ2-2	TGTGCCAGCAGCTTCACAGGAACCGGGGAGCTGTTTTTT	CASSFTGTGELFF
NA	TRBV6-1	TRBD1	TRBJ1-2	TGTGCCGGGGACTCGGGACAGTCCCATGGCTACACCTTC	CAGDSGQSHGYTF
few	TRBV9	TRBD1	TRBJ1-2	TGTGCCAGCTGCCCTAACCCCGGGACAGCAAATGGCTACACCTTC	CASCPNPGTANGYTF
NA	TRBV28	TRBD1	TRBJ2-7	TGTGCCAGCAGTAGCCCAGGGGGCGGATCAGGCGAGCAGTACTTC	CASSSPGGGSGEQYF
NA	TRBV6-1	NA	TRBJ1-4	TGTGCCAGCACTTCTCAAGTGGGGGGGGGTGAAAAACTGTTTTTT	CASTSQVGGGEKLFF
few	TRBV9	TRBD1	TRBJ1-2	TGTGCCAGCAGCCGAACCCAGGGGGCCGGCTATGGCTACACCTTC	CASSRTQGAGYGYTF
NA	TRBV30	NA	TRBJ1-2	TGTGCCTGGGGATCTGGGGGTATCAACTATGGCTACACCTTC	CAWGSGGINYGYTF
once	TRBV6-4	NA	TRBJ2-7	TGTGCCACCTCCGGTGTAGGCGAGCAGTACTTC	CATSGVGEQYF
NA	TRBV18	TRBD2	TRBJ2-1	TGTGCCAGCTCCCCCCGGGACTACCACAATGAGCAGTTCTTC	CASSPRDYHNEQFF
NA	TRBV10-1	TRBD2	TRBJ2-1	TGCGCCAGCAGTGGAGCGGGGGGGGAGTTCTTC	CASSGAGGEFF
NA	TRBV4-1	NA	TRBJ1-2	TGCGCCAGCAGCCAAGAATACCCAGCCATCTATGGCTACACCTTC	CASSQEYPAIYGYTF
NA	TRBV10-3	NA	TRBJ2-3	TGTGCCATCAGTGTGAGGGGCAGCACAGATACGCAGTATTTT	CAISVRGSTDTQYF
once	TRBV9	TRBD2	TRBJ2-3	TGTGCCAGCAGCGTCCAAGCGGGGGGGCCGGGAGATACGCAGTATTTT	CASSVQAGGPGDTQYF
few	TRBV2	TRBD1	TRBJ2-3	TGTGCCAGCAGTTTGGGACAGGGGAATACGCAGTATTTT	CASSLGQGNTQYF
NA	TRBV18	TRBD2	TRBJ2-1	TGTGCCAGCTCACCACTAAGCGGGGGCCCCCTTTCCTACAATGAGCAGTTCTTC	CASSPLSGGPLSYNEQFF
NA	TRBV9	NA	TRBJ2-1	TGTGCCAGCAGCGTAGGGTCCCTTGGGAGCAATGAGCAGTTCTTC	CASSVGSLGSNEQFF